The 32 T cell receptor beta chains presented below share a single source sample, sequenced in a study of blood T cell repertoires in COVID-19 (dated by TCRdb to about 2020). Library generation was performed with the immunoSEQ multiplex PCR assay. This immuneACCESS table, as held by TCRdb, lists in-frame sequences with V and J called but not all clones. Of the missing ones, under half trace to an unresolved V gene in checked studies; the others have no known cause. A total of about 140,000 clones appear in this sample, 85% to 90% of them only once. Clones ranked in the top ten supply 9.5% to 12% of the sample. The specimen was peripheral blood. These receptors all come from a woman older than 75 with acute or convalescent COVID-19.

The chain joins TRBV2 to TRBJ1-5; D is unresolved. Germline CDR1 and CDR2: SNHLY and FYNNEI. Trimming took off 2 bases at V and 2 bases at J, with 10 bases between the two ends. The CDR3 runs to 15 residues. As DNA, the CDR3 is TGTGCCAGCAGTGAACGGAGAAGTGGCAATCAGCCCCAGCATTTT. Translated, it gives CASSERRSGNQPQHF.

The rearrangement links TRBV2 to TRBJ1-1, with 12 nucleotides matching TRBD1. The CDR3 totals 15 residues. J gave up 3 bases and V 4 bases, and 3 bases lay outside the gene matches. In germline, CDR1 is SNHLY, CDR2 FYNNEI. CDR3 sequence (DNA): TGTGCCAGCAGTGTCGGGGACAGGGGGCACACTGAAGCTTTCTTT. Amino acids: CASSVGDRGHTEAFF.

This clone turned up a few times. The rearrangement joins TRBV7-9 to TRBJ2-1; 13 bases match TRBD2. Germline V gene lookup returns CDR1 SEHNR and CDR2 FQNEAQ (reference sequence). The junction had 12 bases not matched to a gene; V was cut back by 10 bases and J by 0 bases. This CDR3 comprises 18 residues. This chain's CDR3 is CATPGTSGASSSYNEQFF. For the CDR3, the DNA is TGTGCCACCCCCGGGACTAGCGGGGCTTCAAGCTCCTACAATGAGCAGTTCTTC.

The V gene is TRBV4-2, the J gene TRBJ1-5, with a possible D match to TRBD1 (5 bases). Looked up from germline, CDR1 is LGHNA and CDR2 is YNFKEQ. Trimming removed 1 base from V and 0 bases from J, with 10 bases in between. The CDR3 has 16 residues. The CDR3: CASSQVAGDSNQPQHF. DNA for the CDR3: TGTGCCAGCAGCCAAGTCGCGGGGGATAGCAATCAGCCCCAGCATTTT.

V is TRBV9 and J is TRBJ2-3, with D unresolved. CDR1 and CDR2 from the germline V gene are SGDLS and YYNGEE. Trimming took off 4 bases at V and 5 bases at J, with 14 bases between the two ends. CDR3 size: 14 residues. Written as DNA, the CDR3 is TGTGCCAGCAGCTCCTCTCTAAGCCTAGATACGCAGTATTTT. Its protein product is CASSSSLSLDTQYF.

The chain has TRBV12-3 or TRBV12-4 and TRBJ1-4; D remains unclear. CDR3 length: 13 residues. V was trimmed by 2 bases and J by 4 bases, leaving 5 bases between them. The CDR3 DNA reads as TGTGCCAGCAGTTTATACAGTAATGAAAAACTGTTTTTT. Its protein is CASSLYSNEKLFF.

The rearrangement uses TRBV19 and TRBJ1-1; D might be TRBD1 (5 bases). There are 14 residues in the CDR3. Germline V CDR1 and CDR2: LNHDA, SQIVND (reference sequence). Trimming shortened V by 6 bases and J by 5 bases, and 16 bases separated the two germline ends. CDR3 residues: CASRPAGGKTEAFF. The CDR3 coding sequence is TGTGCCAGTAGACCAGCCGGGGGTAAGACTGAAGCTTTCTTT.

The V call is TRBV10-3, the J call TRBJ2-5; the D gene is possibly TRBD1 (7 bases). Trimming pared 2 bases from V and 8 bases from J, leaving 12 bases between. This CDR3 spans 13 amino acids. The germline CDR1 and CDR2 sequences are ENHRY and SYGVKD. The CDR3 coding sequence is TGTGCCATCAGTGAGGGCAGGGGGGAAACCCAGTACTTC. As protein: CAISEGRGETQYF.

V and J are TRBV7-2 and TRBJ2-5; 7 bases align to TRBD1. The CDR3 is 15 amino acids. Per the germline V gene, CDR1 is SGHTA and CDR2 is FQGNSA. The V gene end was trimmed by 1 base and the J gene end by 5 bases; junction bases not matched to a gene: 7. The DNA for the CDR3 is TGTGCCAGCAGCTTAGGTACAGGGGCCTGGGAGACCCAGTACTTC. Amino acids: CASSLGTGAWETQYF.

The rearrangement joins TRBV5-1 to TRBJ2-1, with D perhaps matching TRBD2 (6 bases). V was cut by 4 bases and J by 2 bases, with 13 bases left in between. The CDR3 has 15 residues. Germline assignment: CDR1 SGHRS and CDR2 YFSETQ. In DNA form, the CDR3 reads TGCGCCAGCAGCCCAACGACTAGGACCTACAATGAGCAGTTCTTC. It yields the protein CASSPTTRTYNEQFF.

The rearrangement links TRBV20-1 to TRBJ1-1; a weak D match, TRBD1 (6 bases). V was cut by 3 bases and J by 3 bases, with 11 bases left in between. Germline CDR1 is DFQATT and CDR2 is SNEGSKA (reference sequence). The CDR3 spans 13 residues. CDR3 amino acids: CSASLDSYTEAFF. The CDR3 coding sequence is TGCAGTGCTAGTCTGGACAGTTACACTGAAGCTTTCTTT.

The chain is built from TRBV28 and TRBJ1-3; 8 nucleotides agree with TRBD1. Germline CDR1 is MDHEN and CDR2 is SYDVKM. Trimming removed 2 bases from V and 0 bases from J; junction bases left unmatched: 6. The CDR3 length is 17 residues. The CDR3 here is CASSLAGQVFSGNTIYF. The CDR3 region has the DNA TGTGCCAGCAGTTTAGCGGGACAGGTGTTCTCTGGAAACACCATATATTTT.

V gene TRBV18 combines with J gene TRBJ1-4; D remains unclear. This CDR3 spans 14 amino acids. Germline loops: CDR1 KGHSH, CDR2 LQKENI. V was pared by 3 bases and J by 8 bases, with 13 bases between. The CDR3 DNA is TGTGCCAGCTCACCTGACGGGGTTAGGGAAAAACTGTTTTTT. It translates to CASSPDGVREKLFF.

This chain joins TRBV6-2 or TRBV6-3 and TRBJ1-2; D is unclear. The CDR3 is 10 amino acids. Trimming took off 6 bases at V and 7 bases at J, with 6 bases between the two ends. The germline V gene has CDR1 MNHEY and CDR2 SVGEGT. The CDR3 nucleotides read TGTGCCAGCAGCGACACTGGCTACACCTTC. This sequence encodes CASSDTGYTF.

The chain combines TRBV30 with TRBJ1-1, with D tentatively TRBD1 (6 bases). V gave up 1 base and J gave up 5 bases, with 11 bases separating them. The CDR3 runs 13 residues. Germline V gene lookup returns CDR1 GTSNPN and CDR2 SVGIG (reference sequence). In DNA form, the CDR3 reads TGTGCCTGGAGTGGAAACAGGGTGACTGAAGCTTTCTTT. Protein product: CAWSGNRVTEAFF.

V and J are TRBV5-4 and TRBJ2-3, with 8 bases aligning to TRBD2. The J segment lost 2 bases and the V segment lost 4 bases, leaving 9 bases of the junction unmatched. CDR1 and CDR2 from the germline V gene are SGHNT and YYREEE (reference sequence). The CDR3 sequence is 16 residues long. The CDR3 protein is CASSLRSGGITDTQYF. For the CDR3, the DNA is TGTGCCAGCAGCCTTCGTTCGGGGGGGATCACAGATACGCAGTATTTT.

V gene TRBV5-1 combines with J gene TRBJ2-1, with 9 bases aligning to TRBD2. CDR3 length: 17 amino acids. Germline values: CDR1 SGHRS, CDR2 YFSETQ. With 0 bases clipped from V and 4 bases from J, the junction kept 8 bases outside the gene matches. The CDR3 DNA reads TGCGCCAGCAGCTTGGAAAGGGGGCTAGCGGGGTACAATGAGCAGTTCTTC. This sequence encodes CASSLERGLAGYNEQFF.

The chain uses TRBV15 and TRBJ2-7; 7 positions match TRBD2. The CDR3 runs 15 residues. V shed 0 bases, J shed 3 bases, and the junction held 5 bases outside the gene matches. Germline CDR1 LNHNV, CDR2 YYDKDF (reference sequence). The CDR3 here is CATSREVAGSYEQYF. CDR3 nucleotide sequence: TGTGCCACCAGCAGAGAGGTAGCGGGCAGCTACGAGCAGTACTTC.

The CDR3 protein is CASRYSGGALGEQFF. The CDR3 DNA reads TGCGCCAGCAGATATAGCGGGGGGGCCTTGGGAGAGCAGTTCTTC. This chain connects TRBV5-1 to TRBJ2-1, with 11 bases fitting TRBD2. Germline V gives CDR1 SGHRS, CDR2 YFSETQ. This CDR3 has 15 residues. Losses at the gene ends were 5 bases for V and 10 bases for J; bases not matched to a gene: 11.

This clone showed up just once. The rearrangement links TRBV5-1 to TRBJ1-4; TRBD1 is a possible D gene (5 bases). The CDR3 is 16 residues long. V was clipped by 4 bases and J by 4 bases, with 17 bases between them. Germline CDR1 is SGHRS and CDR2 is YFSETQ. The CDR3 sequence: CASSLGLPGFNEKLFF. The CDR3 region has the DNA TGCGCCAGCAGCCTGGGGCTACCAGGCTTTAATGAAAAACTGTTTTTT.

The rearrangement links TRBV5-1 to TRBJ1-5; a weak D match, TRBD1 (5 bases). Germline CDR1 SGHRS, CDR2 YFSETQ. V was pared by 0 bases and J by 9 bases, with 13 bases between. The CDR3 extends over 14 amino acids. The CDR3 protein is CASSLGLGPGPQHF. CDR3 DNA sequence: TGCGCCAGCAGCTTGGGATTGGGGCCGGGGCCCCAGCATTTT.

This clone was seen only once. This CDR3 reads CATRSSGGRNTGELFF. DNA for the CDR3: TGTGCCACCAGATCTAGCGGGGGGCGGAACACCGGGGAGCTGTTTTTT. The V and J genes are TRBV19 and TRBJ2-2, with 11 bases that match TRBD2. V trimming: 10 bases; J trimming: 1 base; junction bases outside the gene matches: 8. Per the germline V gene, CDR1 is LNHDA and CDR2 is SQIVND (reference sequence). This CDR3 has 16 amino acids.

The rearrangement uses TRBV12-3 or TRBV12-4 and TRBJ1-1, with 7 bases fitting TRBD1. J was trimmed by 6 bases and V by 2 bases; bases with no gene match: 3. The CDR3 is 13 amino acids. This CDR3 is CASSLRGRSEAFF. The CDR3, as DNA: TGTGCCAGCAGTTTAAGGGGGCGGTCTGAAGCTTTCTTT.

The V gene is TRBV7-9, the J gene TRBJ1-2; TRBD1 matches at 12 bases. CDR1 is SEHNR, CDR2 FQNEAQ, per germline (reference sequence). The CDR3 covers 15 residues. V lost 4 bases and J lost 8; bases outside the gene matches: 8. Here the CDR3 reads CASSSSGTGGWGYTF. DNA for the CDR3: TGTGCCAGCAGCTCCTCCGGGACAGGGGGCTGGGGCTACACCTTC. The full variable domain, its missing parts supplied by reference TRBV7-9 and TRBJ1-2, is DTGVSQNPRHKITKRGQNVTFRCDPISEHNRLYWYRQTLGQGPEFLTYFQNEAQLEKSRLLSDRFSAERPKGSFSTLEIQRTEQGDSAMYLCASSSSGTGGWGYTFGSGTRLTVV.

The J gene is TRBJ2-7, the V gene TRBV3-1 (or the pseudogene TRBV3-2); 10 bases align to TRBD1. Germline CDR1 LGHDT, CDR2 YNNKEL (reference sequence). Trimming at V came to 5 bases and at J to 9 bases, leaving 7 bases not matched to a gene. There are 13 residues in the CDR3. The CDR3 loop reads CASSSGQGLGQYF. The CDR3, as DNA: TGTGCCAGCAGCTCGGGACAGGGGTTAGGGCAGTACTTC.

The chain has TRBV2 and TRBJ2-1, with 8 nucleotides matching TRBD2. V shed 0 bases and J 2 bases; nucleotides not matched to a gene: 0. Germline V gives CDR1 SNHLY, CDR2 FYNNEI. There are 15 residues in the CDR3. DNA of the CDR3: TGTGCCAGCAGTGAAGCCGGGGGGGCCTACAATGAGCAGTTCTTC. It yields the protein CASSEAGGAYNEQFF.

This clone was seen a few times. V and J are TRBV11-3 and TRBJ2-1, with 8 nucleotides matching TRBD2. This CDR3 contains 16 residues. Germline V CDR1 and CDR2: SGHNT, YENEEA. Trimming took 5 bases from V and 3 from J; bases not matched to a gene: 9. The CDR3 sequence: CASSPGSGGSYNEQFF. Here the CDR3 DNA reads TGTGCCAGCAGCCCGGGGAGCGGGGGAAGCTACAATGAGCAGTTCTTC.

This clone was recorded once. V and J are TRBV6-1 and TRBJ1-1; TRBD1 matches at 7 bases. This CDR3 comprises 15 residues. The V gene end was trimmed by 2 bases and the J gene end by 6 bases; junction bases not matched to a gene: 9. The germline V gene encodes CDR1 MNHNS and CDR2 SASEGT. CDR3 amino acids: CASSEMGTAMAEAFF. The CDR3, as DNA: TGTGCCAGCAGTGAAATGGGGACAGCGATGGCTGAAGCTTTCTTT.

This sequence joins TRBV20-1 and TRBJ2-5; D is unresolved. Trimming took off 1 base at V and 3 bases at J, with 3 bases between the two ends. This CDR3 has 11 residues. Germline V CDR1 and CDR2: DFQATT, SNEGSKA (reference sequence). CDR3 in amino acids: CSARVEETQYF. CDR3 sequence (DNA): TGCAGTGCTAGAGTAGAAGAGACCCAGTACTTC.

The chain links TRBV2 to TRBJ2-3; no firm D call. The CDR3 is 14 residues long. The germline CDR1 and CDR2 sequences are SNHLY and FYNNEI. V was clipped by 10 bases and J by 2 bases, with 16 bases between them. CDR3 amino acids: CATVLLPITDTQYF. CDR3 nucleotides: TGTGCCACCGTTTTGCTACCCATCACAGATACGCAGTATTTT.

CDR3 in DNA: TGTGCCAGCAGTTATCCGGGGGGCACGGACGAGCAGTACTTC. Protein product: CASSYPGGTDEQYF. The rearrangement links TRBV6-6 to TRBJ2-7; a possible D gene is TRBD2 (7 bases). Germline CDR1 reads MNHNY; CDR2 reads SVGAGI (reference sequence). The V gene lost 3 bases and the J gene lost 5 bases, with 14 bases spanning the gap. CDR3 length: 14 residues.

The chain has TRBV20-1 and TRBJ1-1; D not resolved. V lost 3 bases, J lost 5 bases, and 10 bases lay in between. Germline values: CDR1 DFQATT, CDR2 SNEGSKA (reference sequence). The CDR3 covers 12 residues. CDR3 sequence reads: CSASEFRTEAFF. The DNA of the CDR3 is TGCAGTGCTAGTGAGTTTCGGACTGAAGCTTTCTTT.